This entry lists 32 T cell receptor beta chains sequenced from one sample in a study of T cell repertoires and HLA-DP antigens. TCRdb keeps only in-frame clones here, not all; method: immunoSEQ multiplex PCR. The data contain approximately 100,000 clones, approximately 86% of them singletons. Their specific antigens are unknown. The sample comprised CD4+ T cells from PBMCs. These receptor sequences come from a man in his fifties or sixties in good health and CMV-seronegative.

The rearrangement uses TRBV5-1 and TRBJ2-5; D is unresolved. V was cut by 4 bases and J by 1 base, with 8 bases left in between. CDR1 and CDR2 from the germline V gene are SGHRS and YFSETQ. The CDR3 has 13 amino acids. CDR3 sequence reads: CASSRQGQETQYF. Written as DNA, the CDR3 is TGCGCCAGCAGCCGCCAAGGCCAAGAGACCCAGTACTTC.

The rearrangement links TRBV2 to TRBJ1-5, with a weak D call TRBD1 (6 bases). Trimming took off 5 bases at V and 4 bases at J, with 12 bases between the two ends. The CDR3 runs to 14 residues. Looked up from germline, CDR1 is SNHLY and CDR2 is FYNNEI. In DNA, the CDR3 is TGTGCCAGCAGTTCTGGGGGCCGAAATCAGCCCCAGCATTTT. Protein product: CASSSGGRNQPQHF.

V and J are TRBV18 and TRBJ1-5; weak D call: TRBD1 (5 bases). Per the germline V gene, CDR1 is KGHSH and CDR2 is LQKENI. CDR3 size: 13 residues. V lost 6 bases and J lost 4, with 10 bases in between. The CDR3 DNA reads TGTGCCAGCTCGCTAAACAGGAATCAGCCCCAGCATTTT. This translates into CASSLNRNQPQHF.

The chain carries TRBV9 and TRBJ2-3, with 9 bases aligning to TRBD2. The ends lost 3 bases at V and 0 bases at J; junction bases unmatched: 5. CDR3 length equals 16 residues. Germline-derived CDR1 and CDR2 are SGDLS and YYNGEE. The CDR3 DNA reads as TGTGCCAGCAGCGAGACTAGCGGTGCTAGCACAGATACGCAGTATTTT. Translated: CASSETSGASTDTQYF. Based on the CDR3 plus reference TRBV9 and TRBJ2-3, the full variable domain is DSGVTQTPKHLITATGQRVTLRCSPRSGDLSVYWYQQSLDQGLQFLIQYYNGEERAKGNILERFSAQQFPDLHSELNLSSLELGDSALYFCASSETSGASTDTQYFGPGTRLTVL.

V usage is TRBV4-3 and J usage is TRBJ2-1; 8 bases fit TRBD2. This CDR3 has 15 amino acids. Germline V gene data show CDR1 as LGHNA and CDR2 as YSLEER. J lost 5 bases, V lost 0 bases, and 3 bases had no gene match. As DNA, the CDR3 is TGCGCCAGCAGCCAAGAAGGGACTAGTAACAATGAGCAGTTCTTC. Translating it yields CASSQEGTSNNEQFF.

This rearrangement joins TRBV9 to TRBJ2-7; no clear D gene. The CDR3 runs to 15 residues. Trimming took off 1 base at V and 4 bases at J, with 15 bases between the two ends. The germline V gene has CDR1 SGDLS and CDR2 YYNGEE. The CDR3 loop reads CASSVHDTERYEQYF. CDR3 bases: TGTGCCAGCAGCGTACATGACACTGAGAGATACGAGCAGTACTTC.

The V call is TRBV6-1, the J call TRBJ1-1; TRBD1 aligns across 10 bases. The V and J ends lost 6 bases and 5 bases, in that order; junction bases with no gene match: 6. The CDR3 spans 14 residues. Germline V gives CDR1 MNHNS, CDR2 SASEGT. CDR3 sequence reads: CASREDRGWTEAFF. The DNA of the CDR3 is TGTGCCAGCAGAGAGGACAGGGGGTGGACTGAAGCTTTCTTT.

This chain joins TRBV4-3 and TRBJ2-7; 7 bases match TRBD2. The germline CDR1 and CDR2 sequences are LGHNA and YSLEER. J gave up 0 bases and V 0 bases, and 5 bases lay outside the gene matches. This CDR3 contains 16 residues. CDR3 loop: CASSQDAQRGSYEQYF. CDR3 nucleotide sequence: TGCGCCAGCAGCCAAGATGCCCAGCGGGGCTCCTACGAGCAGTACTTC.

J is TRBJ1-3 and V is TRBV11-2; D call uncertain. CDR1 and CDR2 from the germline V gene are SGHAT and FQNNGV. The germline V and J ends were trimmed by 5 bases and 1 base, with 9 bases remaining between them. The CDR3 is 14 residues long. CDR3 bases: TGTGCCAGCAGCCTTACGGGGTCTGGAAACACCATATATTTT. It is translated as CASSLTGSGNTIYF.

The J gene is TRBJ2-5, the V gene TRBV7-2; the D is unclear. The J call may be wrong; the DNA end is better matched by TRBJ2-7. This CDR3 comprises 12 residues. Germline assignment: CDR1 SGHTA and CDR2 FQGNSA. The CDR3 loop reads CASSLALYEQYF. CDR3 coding DNA: TGTGCCAGCAGCTTAGCTCTCTACGAGCAGTACTTC.

The CDR3 DNA reads as TGTGCCAGCAGCTTTGGAGGGAACAGGGGGGACTATGGCTACACCTTC. Its translation: CASSFGGNRGDYGYTF. This sequence joins TRBV7-9 and TRBJ1-2; TRBD1 matches at 8 bases. V was pared by 3 bases and J by 3 bases, with 9 bases of the junction left unmatched. The CDR3 length is 16 residues. Per germline, CDR1 SEHNR and CDR2 FQNEAQ (reference sequence).

This chain links TRBV11-3 with TRBJ2-5; D might be TRBD1 (5 bases). V lost 1 base to trimming and J lost 3 bases, with 15 bases between them. The CDR3 extends over 16 amino acids. CDR1 is SGHNT, CDR2 YENEEA, per germline. The CDR3 DNA is TGTGCCAGCAGCTTAGGGTTGGGGCAAACAGAAGAGACCCAGTACTTC. Translating it yields CASSLGLGQTEETQYF. Together with reference TRBV11-3 and TRBJ2-5, the CDR3 gives the full variable domain: EAGVVQSPRYKIIEKKQPVAFWCNPISGHNTLYWYLQNLGQGPELLIRYENEEAVDDSQLPKDRFSAERLKGVDSTLKIQPAELGDSAVYLCASSLGLGQTEETQYFGPGTRLLVL.

The chain couples TRBV7-9 to TRBJ1-2, with TRBD1 identical over 9 bases. The V gene end was trimmed by 6 bases and the J gene end by 7 bases; junction bases not matched to a gene: 6. The CDR3 is 13 residues long. CDR1 is SEHNR, CDR2 FQNEAQ, per germline (reference sequence). The CDR3 sequence: CASSRDRASGYTF. The CDR3 region has the DNA TGTGCCAGCAGTAGGGACAGGGCTTCTGGCTACACCTTC.

The V gene is TRBV5-1, the J gene TRBJ2-3; 9 bases are a match to TRBD2. Trimming took 0 bases from V and 5 from J; bases not matched to a gene: 4. CDR3 length equals 15 residues. The germline gives CDR1 SGHRS, CDR2 YFSETQ. The CDR3 here is CASSLGLAGLDTQYF. The CDR3 nucleotides are TGCGCCAGCAGCTTGGGTCTAGCGGGACTAGATACGCAGTATTTT.

V gene TRBV20-1 combines with J gene TRBJ2-7; D tentatively reads TRBD1 or TRBD2 (5 bases each). Germline assignment: CDR1 DFQATT and CDR2 SNEGSKA (reference sequence). The length of the CDR3 is 11 residues. Trimming removed 3 bases at V and 4 bases at J, with 7 bases between. The CDR3 DNA follows: TGCAGTGCTAGTGGGGGTTACGAGCAGTACTTC. Its protein is CSASGGYEQYF.

The rearrangement links TRBV28 to TRBJ2-7, with 10 positions matching TRBD1. Germline V gives CDR1 MDHEN, CDR2 SYDVKM. V was pared by 4 bases and J by 4 bases, with 7 bases of the junction left unmatched. CDR3 length equals 15 residues. The DNA for the CDR3 is TGTGCCAGCAGTTATGCCGGGACAGGGGATTACGAGCAGTACTTC. It specifies CASSYAGTGDYEQYF.

The rearrangement links TRBV7-6 to TRBJ2-5; tentative D call: TRBD1 (6 bases). Germline CDR1 reads SGHVS; CDR2 reads FNYEAQ. The CDR3 is 15 residues long. V shed 1 base and J shed 4 bases, with 13 bases lying between them. The DNA of the CDR3 is TGTGCCAGCAGCTTAGGCTGGCAGGGGAGAGAGACCCAGTACTTC. This translates into CASSLGWQGRETQYF.

This chain links TRBV19 with TRBJ2-1; TRBD2 matches at 11 bases. Germline V lookup: CDR1 LNHDA, CDR2 SQIVND (reference sequence). The J segment lost 9 bases and the V segment lost 4 bases, leaving 8 bases of the junction unmatched. The CDR3 spans 15 residues. Here the CDR3 DNA reads TGTGCCAGTAGTAACAGACTAGCGGGATTCGGTGAGCAGTTCTTC. Its translation is CASSNRLAGFGEQFF.

The CDR3 protein is CASSQDLDTGELFF. The CDR3 DNA is TGTGCCAGCAGCCAAGATCTAGATACCGGGGAGCTGTTTTTT. This chain uses TRBV14 with TRBJ2-2; D unresolved. This CDR3 spans 14 amino acids. The germline gives CDR1 SGHDN, CDR2 FVKESK. Between the trimmed V and J ends, which lost 0 bases and 5 bases, there was a span of 7 bases. Full variable domain (outside the CDR3, taken from reference TRBV14 and TRBJ2-2): EAGVTQFPSHSVIEKGQTVTLRCDPISGHDNLYWYRRVMGKEIKFLLHFVKESKQDESGMPNNRFLAERTGGTYSTLKVQPAELEDSGVYFCASSQDLDTGELFFGEGSRLTVL.

The genes are TRBV28 and TRBJ1-5; D is perhaps TRBD1 (6 bases). CDR3 size: 17 residues. In germline, CDR1 is MDHEN, CDR2 SYDVKM. The V gene lost 6 bases and the J gene lost 1 base, with 19 bases spanning the gap. The CDR3 sequence: CASRQGARSRSNQPQHF. CDR3 DNA sequence: TGTGCCAGCAGACAGGGAGCAAGGAGTCGCAGCAATCAGCCCCAGCATTTT.

This chain links TRBV5-1 with TRBJ2-7, with 7 bases identical to TRBD2. This CDR3 has 15 residues. Unmatched junction bases numbered 15, after V lost 0 bases and J lost 12 bases. Germline CDR1 is SGHRS and CDR2 is YFSETQ. The CDR3 loop reads CASSLAGMTEREGYF. The CDR3 coding sequence is TGCGCCAGCAGCTTGGCCGGGATGACGGAGCGGGAAGGGTACTTC.

This clone was detected only once. V and J are TRBV12-5 and TRBJ1-1; D unresolved. Germline lookup yields CDR1 LGHNT and CDR2 FRNRAP. The CDR3 sequence is 18 residues long. Trimming took 0 bases from V and 0 from J, leaving 17 bases between them. Written as DNA, the CDR3 is TGTGCTAGTGGTTTGGTACTAGGCACCTCCAGATTGAACACTGAAGCTTTCTTT. Translated: CASGLVLGTSRLNTEAFF. Looking up the rest from reference TRBV12-5 and TRBJ1-1 gives the full variable domain: DARVTQTPRHKVTEMGQEVTMRCQPILGHNTVFWYRQTMMQGLELLAYFRNRAPLDDSGMPKDRFSAEMPDATLATLKIQPSEPRDSAVYFCASGLVLGTSRLNTEAFFGQGTRLTVV.

Only one count was recorded for this clone. The V and J genes are TRBV30 and TRBJ2-3; possibly TRBD1 for D (6 bases). V was shortened by 8 bases and J by 1 base, with 13 bases between the two germline ends. The CDR3 extends over 13 amino acids. CDR1 is GTSNPN, CDR2 SVGIG, per germline (reference sequence). Written as DNA, the CDR3 is TGTGCCGGTACGACAGGAGGCACAGATACGCAGTATTTT. Its translation is CAGTTGGTDTQYF.

With regard to this clone: The same CDR3 arises from other DNA sequences in this sample as well. The chain recombines TRBV4-3 with TRBJ2-5, with no clear D. Germline CDR1 and CDR2: LGHNA and YSLEER. CDR3 size: 15 residues. Trimming took 0 bases from V and 0 from J, leaving 8 bases between them. In DNA form, the CDR3 reads TGCGCCAGCAGCCAAGATTTAAGGGACCAAGAGACCCAGTACTTC. It encodes CASSQDLRDQETQYF.

About this clone: Other DNA sequences of this sample code for an identical CDR3. This chain uses TRBV9 with TRBJ1-2, with D perhaps TRBD1 (5 bases). V gave up 0 bases and J gave up 4 bases, with 7 bases separating them. Per germline, CDR1 SGDLS and CDR2 YYNGEE. This CDR3 spans 13 amino acids. The CDR3 DNA reads TGTGCCAGCAGCGTAGAGGGGTTCTATGGCTACACCTTC. This codes for CASSVEGFYGYTF.

This rearrangement joins TRBV11-2 to TRBJ2-5, with a weak D call TRBD2 (6 bases). Per the germline V gene, CDR1 is SGHAT and CDR2 is FQNNGV. The CDR3 is made up of 13 amino acids. V was pared by 4 bases and J by 10 bases, with 16 bases between. The CDR3 nucleotides are TGTGCCAGCAGCTCTACCACCCTCGGGGGCCAGTACTTC. Amino acids: CASSSTTLGGQYF.

The chain combines TRBV10-3 with TRBJ2-7, with D perhaps TRBD1 (6 bases). The CDR3 totals 15 residues. Germline V gene data show CDR1 as ENHRY and CDR2 as SYGVKD. V was shortened by 3 bases and J by 2 bases, with 14 bases between the two germline ends. The CDR3 nucleotides read TGTGCCATCAGTGACCCACAGGGAGAAACCTACGAGCAGTACTTC. It codes for CAISDPQGETYEQYF.

V and J are TRBV21-1 and TRBJ2-7; the D call of TRBD1 is as the table states it, not checked on the DNA. TRBV21-1 is tagged as a pseudogene. The CDR3 runs to 19 residues. The CDR3 protein is CASSKRRQVRMVVDYEQYF. DNA of the CDR3: TGTGCCAGCAGCAAAAGAAGACAGGTCCGGATGGTCGTGGACTACGAGCAGTACTTC.

The gene calls are TRBV2 and TRBJ2-2; 9 nucleotides line up with TRBD2. CDR3 length: 15 amino acids. The germline CDR1 and CDR2 sequences are SNHLY and FYNNEI. J was trimmed by 5 bases and V by 7 bases; bases with no gene match: 8. The CDR3, as DNA: TGTGCCAGCAATCAAGCGGGAGGAAGTACCGGGGAGCTGTTTTTT. Translating gives CASNQAGGSTGELFF.

V gene TRBV25-1 combines with J gene TRBJ2-3; TRBD1 aligns across 8 bases. Trimming at V came to 2 bases and at J to 4 bases, leaving 2 bases not matched to a gene. This CDR3 is built from 14 residues. The V gene's germline CDR1 is MGHDK and CDR2 SYGVNS. The DNA for the CDR3 is TGTGCCAGCAGTGAAGGACAGGGAGCAGATACGCAGTATTTT. Translated, it gives CASSEGQGADTQYF.

The V and J genes are TRBV18 and TRBJ1-2; TRBD1 is a possible D gene (5 bases). V lost 6 bases, J lost 4 bases, and 21 bases lay in between. CDR1 and CDR2 from the germline V gene are KGHSH and LQKENI. The CDR3 loop spans 16 amino acids. In DNA, the CDR3 is TGTGCCAGCTCTCCCGACGTTTGGGGGGGTGCCTATGGCTACACCTTC. This translates into CASSPDVWGGAYGYTF.

The chain's CDR3 is CASSLPVGTQGYGYTF. The CDR3 DNA reads as TGTGCCAGCAGTTTACCGGTAGGTACACAGGGCTATGGCTACACCTTC. The chain employs TRBV27 and TRBJ1-2; the D gene is possibly TRBD1 (6 bases). The ends were cut back, 2 bases at V and 4 bases at J, with 17 bases in the middle. This CDR3 comprises 16 residues. CDR1 is MNHEY and CDR2 is SMNVEV in the germline V gene (reference sequence).